The clone carrying this T cell receptor (beta chain) was counted once. Germline V gene data show CDR1 as MGHDK and CDR2 as SYGVNS. The CDR3 consists of 18 residues. The V end lost 1 base, the J end lost 7 bases, and 25 bases lay between the germline ends. Source study methods: The assay estimated nucleated cells by amplifying reference gene primers. Sequencing was performed with immunoSEQ multiplex PCR; in TCRdb, only in-frame clones are kept and a portion is missing. V and J calls and clone size are given by that table; D and trimming were obtained from the DNA. The data contain some 40,000 clones, over 80% of them seen just once; the ten biggest clones take up roughly 40%. This record belongs to a study of blood T cell repertoires in COVID-19. In the study overall: Acute and convalescent COVID-19 samples came from the United States, Italy and Spain. T cells, B-cell-depleted T cells, or PBMCs provided the cDNA or gDNA that served as material.

V is TRBV25-1 and J is TRBJ1-1; tentative D call: TRBD1 (6 bases). Sequencing was performed on peripheral blood. The receptor was isolated from a woman of 80 years or more with acute or convalescent COVID-19. In DNA form, the CDR3 reads TGTGCCAGCAGTGAATCGCGGTATAGGGGCCAGGGGAGCCTTGAAGCTTTCTTT. Protein sequence: CASSESRYRGQGSLEAFF.